The 4 T cell receptor beta chains given below trace back to one sample, sequenced in a study of blood T cell repertoires in COVID-19. Measured with immunoSEQ multiplex PCR; TCRdb has only the in-frame clones, and not every one. The data show roughly 290,000 clones, with approximately 84% seen just once and roughly 1.9% held by the top ten. What was sequenced was peripheral blood. All receptors come from a woman in her thirties who had recovered from COVID-19.

J is TRBJ2-5 and V is TRBV3-1 (or the pseudogene TRBV3-2); D might be TRBD1 (5 bases). The CDR3 runs 15 residues. Germline assignment: CDR1 LGHDT and CDR2 YNNKEL (reference sequence). Trimming took off 0 bases at V and 2 bases at J, with 10 bases between the two ends. The CDR3 reads CASSQDMGPQETQYF. The CDR3 bases are TGTGCCAGCAGCCAAGATATGGGGCCACAAGAGACCCAGTACTTC.

V is TRBV12-3 or TRBV12-4 and J is TRBJ2-5; D is possibly TRBD1 (6 bases). The CDR3 contains 12 residues. V lost 3 bases and J 5 bases, leaving 7 bases between the germline ends. CDR3 loop: CASSFQGETQYF. In nucleotides, the CDR3 is TGTGCCAGCAGTTTCCAGGGGGAGACCCAGTACTTC.

J is TRBJ1-2 and V is TRBV28; 9 nucleotides align to TRBD1. The CDR3 is 13 amino acids. Germline V CDR1 and CDR2: MDHEN, SYDVKM. With 5 bases clipped from V and 4 bases from J, the junction kept 2 bases outside the gene matches. In nucleotides, the CDR3 is TGTGCCAGCAGTACGACAGGGGGCTATGGCTACACCTTC. Residues: CASSTTGGYGYTF.

This clone was detected only a few times. V is TRBV6-5 and J is TRBJ1-1, with a possible D match to TRBD1 (5 bases). V was trimmed by 5 bases and J by 0 bases, leaving 13 bases between them. CDR1 is MNHEY, CDR2 SVGAGI, per germline. This CDR3 contains 15 residues. CDR3 protein: CASSKEGTVNTEAFF. In nucleotides, the CDR3 is TGTGCCAGCAGTAAGGAGGGGACGGTGAACACTGAAGCTTTCTTT.